This T cell receptor (beta chain) is from a study of PD-1 blockade in mismatch repair-deficient tumors. Many counts were recorded for this clone. Repertoires were generated with immunoSEQ multiplex PCR, while TCRdb's copy carries only in-frame clones and drops some. The profile shows about 79,000 clones, around 80% of them singletons. V shed 5 bases, J shed 4 bases, and the junction held 8 bases outside the gene matches. CDR1 and CDR2 from the germline V gene are MNHNY and SVGAGI (reference sequence). This CDR3 spans 15 amino acids. The rearrangement joins TRBV6-6 to TRBJ2-7; 10 bases line up with TRBD1. Specimen: peripheral blood, collected 44 weeks after starting pembrolizumab. The TCR was taken from an adult with mismatch repair-deficient cancer. CDR3 region: CASSRSGTGVYEQYF. As DNA, the CDR3 is TGTGCCAGCAGTAGGTCCGGGACAGGGGTTTACGAGCAGTACTTC.